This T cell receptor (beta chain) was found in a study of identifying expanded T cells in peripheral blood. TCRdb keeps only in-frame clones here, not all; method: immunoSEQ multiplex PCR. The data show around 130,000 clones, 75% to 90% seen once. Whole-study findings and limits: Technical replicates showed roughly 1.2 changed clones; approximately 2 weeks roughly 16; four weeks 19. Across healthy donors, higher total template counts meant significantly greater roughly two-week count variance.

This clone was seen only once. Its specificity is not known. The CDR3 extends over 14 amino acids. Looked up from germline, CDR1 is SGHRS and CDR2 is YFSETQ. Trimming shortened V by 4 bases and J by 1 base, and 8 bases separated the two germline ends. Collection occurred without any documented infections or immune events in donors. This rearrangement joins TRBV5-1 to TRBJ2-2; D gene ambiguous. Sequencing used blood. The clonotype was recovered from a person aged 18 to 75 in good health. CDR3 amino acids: CASSTRQNTGELFF. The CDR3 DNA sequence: TGCGCCAGCAGCACCAGACAGAACACCGGGGAGCTGTTTTTT.